This TCR beta chain comes out of a study of response to subunit inactivated influenza vaccine. Germline CDR1 and CDR2: LGHDT and YNNKEL (reference sequence). This CDR3 contains 13 residues. J lost 7 bases, V lost 5 bases, and 3 bases had no gene match. A single record per CDR3 protein comes from TCRdb applying MiXCR to the RT-PCR reads. The table records about 650,000 distinct CDR3 sequences, 14% of them present only once. This clonotype was observed many times. The receptor was derived from a man over 45 who received an inactivated influenza vaccine. The sample was PBMCs from blood, taken roughly 15 days before vaccination. J is TRBJ2-1 and V is TRBV3-1, with TRBD1 identical over 9 bases. CDR3: CASSFGQGNEQFF. The DNA for the CDR3 is TGTGCCAGCAGCTTCGGACAGGGGAATGAGCAGTTCTTC.